These T cell receptor beta chains were read from a single sample in a study of T cell responses to AZD1222 COVID-19 vaccine. The protocol was immunoSEQ multiplex PCR, while the TCRdb copy is restricted to in-frame clones and leaves out a portion. The sample carries fewer than 150,000 clones, about 90% recorded once. The sample in question was peripheral blood, obtained on day 0 of AZD1222 vaccination. These receptors came from an adult in good health. Both conserved end residues are part of each CDR3. A D gene is named only where the DNA matches it firmly. Clone size is shown for a subset of rows, as once, few, many or a class of expanded clone.

clone_size	d_call	v_call	j_call	cdr3_nt	cdr3_aa
NA	TRBD1	TRBV6-6	TRBJ1-5	TGTGCCAGCAGGTCGACAGGGGACGGCAATCAGCCCCAGCATTTT	CASRSTGDGNQPQHF
once	NA	TRBV4-1	TRBJ1-1	TGCGCCAGCAGCCAAGGGCCTCCTCCGGGCACTGAAGCTTTCTTT	CASSQGPPPGTEAFF
NA	TRBD2	TRBV11-2	TRBJ2-1	TGTGCCAGCAGCCGGACTAGCGCCTACAATGAGCAGTTCTTC	CASSRTSAYNEQFF
NA	NA	TRBV5-4	TRBJ1-6	TGTGCCAGCAGCACCCCACAGGATTACCCCTCACCCCTCCACTTT	CASSTPQDYPSPLHF
NA	NA	TRBV7-3	TRBJ1-1	TGTGCCAGCAGCTTAATGGGACATACCGGGATGAACACTGAAGCTTTCTTT	CASSLMGHTGMNTEAFF
NA	NA	TRBV10-3	TRBJ1-1	TGTGCCATCAGTGTCCAGATGAACACTGAAGCTTTCTTT	CAISVQMNTEAFF
NA	NA	TRBV5-1	TRBJ2-1	TGCGCCAGCAGCTTGGAGGCAGGGTTTGGTGAGCAGTTCTTC	CASSLEAGFGEQFF
NA	TRBD1	TRBV19	TRBJ2-7	TGTGCCAGTAGTATAGAAAGGGGACAGGGGGCGCGTGTGCAGTACTTC	CASSIERGQGARVQYF
NA	TRBD1	TRBV6-5	TRBJ2-2	TGTGCCAGCAGTTACGACGGGACAGGGGCCGGGGAGCTGTTTTTT	CASSYDGTGAGELFF
NA	TRBD2	TRBV6-5	TRBJ2-2	TGTGCCAGCAGTTTCAGGACTAGTTACACCGGGGAGCTGTTTTTT	CASSFRTSYTGELFF
NA	NA	TRBV19	TRBJ1-5	TGTGCCAGTAGTCCCTGGAGGGAGGGGCAGCAATCGGCCCAGCATTTT	CASSPWREGQQSAQHF
NA	NA	TRBV5-1	TRBJ2-7	TGCGCCAGCAGAAGTACCTACGAGCAGTACTTC	CASRSTYEQYF
NA	NA	TRBV7-8	TRBJ1-5	TGTGCCAGCAGCTCATCCTTGGACCCGAGGGGCAATCAGCCCCAGCATTTT	CASSSSLDPRGNQPQHF
once	NA	TRBV9	TRBJ1-1	TGTGCCAGCAGCGTAGAGGGGAGAGGGGGAACTGAAGCTTTCTTT	CASSVEGRGGTEAFF
NA	NA	TRBV6-5	TRBJ2-7	TGTGCCAGCAAGAAAAAGGGCCAATCCTACGAGCAGTACTTC	CASKKKGQSYEQYF
NA	NA	TRBV9	TRBJ2-3	TGTGCCAGCAGCGTAGAGGAGGGGCTTACAGATACGCAGTATTTT	CASSVEEGLTDTQYF
NA	NA	TRBV5-1	TRBJ2-7	TGCGCCAGCAGTTCGTCAGGGGGGGAATTTAACGAGCAGTACTTC	CASSSSGGEFNEQYF
NA	NA	TRBV5-4	TRBJ1-6	TGTGCCAGCAGCCATACCCTGGGGGATTCACCCCTCCACTTT	CASSHTLGDSPLHF
NA	NA	TRBV14	TRBJ1-2	TGTGCCAGCAGCCAAAGGGCGGGGGTCACCGACTATGGCTACACCTTC	CASSQRAGVTDYGYTF
NA	TRBD2	TRBV5-1	TRBJ2-3	TGCGCCAGCAGCATACCCGCGGGGGTGGACACAGATACGCAGTATTTT	CASSIPAGVDTDTQYF
NA	NA	TRBV27	TRBJ1-5	TGTGCCAGCAGTTGGGGGCGGCCCGGGCCCCAGCATTTT	CASSWGRPGPQHF
NA	NA	TRBV12-3/TRBV12-4	TRBJ1-2	TGTGCCAGCAGTTTCGGGGTTGGCTACACCTTC	CASSFGVGYTF
NA	NA	TRBV21-1	TRBJ1-2	TGTGCCAGCAGCGAAAAGGTCAGGGGACAGGGGGAGGTTGGCTACACCTTC	CASSEKVRGQGEVGYTF
once	NA	TRBV6-2/TRBV6-3	TRBJ2-3	TGTGCCAGCAGTTACGGAACTGCTGCTAGCACAGATACGCAGTATTTT	CASSYGTAASTDTQYF
NA	NA	TRBV5-1	TRBJ1-3	TGCGCCAGCAGCTTGGGGGGCGGAAACACCATATATTTT	CASSLGGGNTIYF
NA	TRBD1	TRBV19	TRBJ1-2	TGTGCCAGTAGTACGCCCGGGACAGGGGTCTCGCGGGACTATGGCTACACCTTC	CASSTPGTGVSRDYGYTF
NA	NA	TRBV12-3/TRBV12-4	TRBJ1-2	TGTGCCAGCAGTTCGAAGGACTATGGCTACACCTTC	CASSSKDYGYTF
NA	TRBD2	TRBV9	TRBJ2-7	TGTGCCAGCAGCGGAGGTGCGGGAGGAGGAGAGCAGTACTTC	CASSGGAGGGEQYF
once	NA	TRBV12-2	TRBJ1-5	TGTGCAAGTCGCTTAGCGCCTCGGTATTGGGGGGTAAATCAGCCCCAGCATTTT	CASRLAPRYWGVNQPQHF
once	TRBD1	TRBV2	TRBJ1-4	TGTGCCAGCCGACAGGGCTATGAAAAACTGTTTTTT	CASRQGYEKLFF
NA	NA	TRBV18	TRBJ1-1	TGTGCCAGCTCACCACCTACCGGACAGAACACTGAAGCTTTCTTT	CASSPPTGQNTEAFF
NA	NA	TRBV27	TRBJ2-3	TGTGCCAGCAGTAGCCAGGGGGGACTCACAGATACGCAGTATTTT	CASSSQGGLTDTQYF
NA	NA	TRBV2	TRBJ1-2	TGTGCCAGCAGTGAAGCCGGGGGCTATGGCTACACCTTC	CASSEAGGYGYTF
NA	NA	TRBV10-3	TRBJ1-1	TGTGCCTCACTTACCTCTACTGAAGCTTTCTTT	CASLTSTEAFF
NA	NA	TRBV6-5	TRBJ1-5	TGTGCCAGCAGTCCCTCATTCGCGAGTGATCAGCCCCAGCATTTT	CASSPSFASDQPQHF
once	NA	TRBV5-5	TRBJ1-1	TGTGCCAGCAGCCCTAGACTATTCAACACTGAAGCTTTCTTT	CASSPRLFNTEAFF
NA	TRBD1	TRBV6-5	TRBJ2-2	TGTGCCAGCAGACCGACAGGGTCCACCGGGGAGCTGTTTTTT	CASRPTGSTGELFF
NA	NA	TRBV6-2/TRBV6-3	TRBJ1-5	TGTGCCAGCAGCTCCGACAAGAATAGCAATCAGCCCCAGCATTTT	CASSSDKNSNQPQHF
NA	NA	TRBV20-1	TRBJ1-5	TGCAGTGCCAGTCAATCAGTTGGGCCCCAGCATTTT	CSASQSVGPQHF
NA	NA	TRBV5-1	TRBJ1-4	TGCGCCAGCAGCCGAGGGGGTCTAACTAATGAAAAACTGTTTTTT	CASSRGGLTNEKLFF
NA	TRBD2	TRBV15	TRBJ2-7	TGTGCCACCAGCAGAGATCGGACTAGCGGAACCTACGAGCAGTACTTC	CATSRDRTSGTYEQYF
NA	TRBD2	TRBV5-1	TRBJ2-1	TGCGCCAGCAGCTTACTAGCGGGAGCCTACAATGAGCAGTTCTTC	CASSLLAGAYNEQFF
NA	NA	TRBV12-5	TRBJ1-2	TGTGCTAGTGGGTCGGGGTCGGACAGAAACTATGGCTACACCTTC	CASGSGSDRNYGYTF